The rows below give T cell receptor beta chains drawn from one sample of a study of technical replicates of blood from several donors. The assay was immunoSEQ multiplex PCR, and TCRdb's table has in-frame clones only and misses some. The sample comprises 80,000 or so clones, roughly 94% of which are singletons, and 0.38% rests with the top ten. The sequencing input was T cells isolated from PBMCs. These receptors came from a human donor in good health. CDR3s include the opening cysteine and the closing phenylalanine or tryptophan. The D gene is left open where the match is weak. The size of a clone is reported for some rows only, either as once, few or many, or as a class for expanded clones.

V gene	D gene	J gene	CDR3 length	clone size	CDR3 DNA	CDR3 protein
TRBV28	-	TRBJ2-1	15	-	TGTGCCAGCAGTCTGGAGGACCCTAGGATGGATGAGCAGTTCTTC	CASSLEDPRMDEQFF
TRBV2	TRBD2	TRBJ2-1	15	-	TGTGCCAGCAGTGAGGGCGGGAGCTCCTACAATGAGCAGTTCTTC	CASSEGGSSYNEQFF
TRBV7-9	-	TRBJ2-3	16	-	TGTGCCAGCAGCCATAATTACTACCTTAGCACAGATACGCAGTATTTT	CASSHNYYLSTDTQYF
TRBV7-6	-	TRBJ2-1	16	-	TGTGCCAGCAGCCCGGAGGGACCAAGCTCCTACAATGAGCAGTTCTTC	CASSPEGPSSYNEQFF
TRBV10-2	-	TRBJ1-1	12	-	TGCGCCAGCAGTACAGGGTTCACTGAAGCTTTCTTT	CASSTGFTEAFF
TRBV9	-	TRBJ2-1	15	-	TGTGCCAGCAGTCCGCTAGGAACGTCGTACAATGAGCAGTTCTTC	CASSPLGTSYNEQFF
TRBV29-1	-	TRBJ2-3	14	-	TGCAGCGGGGACATCACAGATAGCACAGATACGCAGTATTTT	CSGDITDSTDTQYF
TRBV6-1	TRBD1	TRBJ1-2	14	-	TGTGCCAGCAGTGAAGCAGGACAGGGGGCGATGGAGACCTTC	CASSEAGQGAMETF
TRBV27	TRBD2	TRBJ2-5	15	-	TGTGCCAGCAGTACCGGACTAGCGGGACAAGAGACCCAGTACTTC	CASSTGLAGQETQYF
TRBV30	TRBD2	TRBJ2-1	12	once	TGTGCCTGGGGGGGACTAGGCTATGAGCAGTTCTTC	CAWGGLGYEQFF
TRBV5-6	TRBD1	TRBJ2-7	14	-	TGTGCCAGCAGCCCCGGGACAGGGTCCTACGAGCAGTACTTC	CASSPGTGSYEQYF
TRBV28	-	TRBJ2-1	18	-	TGTGCCAGCAGTGGTATAGCGGTAAACCTACCCTCCTACAATGAGCAGTTCTTC	CASSGIAVNLPSYNEQFF
TRBV10-3	-	TRBJ2-2	12	-	TGTGGGGGCGGGGCCGCCCCCGGGGAGCTGTTTTTT	CGGGAAPGELFF
TRBV19	TRBD1	TRBJ1-2	15	-	TGTGCCAGTAGTATGGCTACAGGGGAAATACGGGGCTACACCTTC	CASSMATGEIRGYTF
TRBV7-2	TRBD1	TRBJ1-4	17	-	TGTGCCAGCAGCTCCGACAGGGTGGGTGCAGCTAATGAAAAACTGTTTTTT	CASSSDRVGAANEKLFF
TRBV4-2	TRBD2	TRBJ2-7	16	-	TGTGCCAGCAGCCACCCCCAGGTAGCGGGAGGCCGCGAGCAGTACTTC	CASSHPQVAGGREQYF
TRBV6-5	TRBD2	TRBJ2-7	15	-	TGTGCCAGCAGTTACGTTATAGCGGGCCCGTACGAGCAGTACTTC	CASSYVIAGPYEQYF
TRBV7-6	TRBD1	TRBJ1-1	14	-	TGTGCCAGCAGCTTGGGACAGGAGAACACTGAAGCTTTCTTT	CASSLGQENTEAFF
TRBV28	TRBD1	TRBJ1-5	15	-	TGTGCCAGCAGTCCTGTAGACAGGGACAATCAGCCCCAGCATTTT	CASSPVDRDNQPQHF
TRBV19	TRBD1	TRBJ2-6	14	-	TGTGCCAGTTCGAACAGGGGTGGGGCCAACGTCCTGACTTTC	CASSNRGGANVLTF
TRBV19	TRBD1	TRBJ1-5	13	-	TGTGCCAGCCAGAAACAGGGGAATCAGCCCCAGCATTTT	CASQKQGNQPQHF
TRBV6-5	TRBD1	TRBJ1-2	14	-	TGTGCCAGCAGTACGGACAGGGCTAACTATGGCTACACCTTC	CASSTDRANYGYTF
TRBV5-4	-	TRBJ2-2	14	-	TGTGCCAGCAGCCTGACACTTAACACCGGGGAGCTGTTTTTT	CASSLTLNTGELFF
TRBV6-1	-	TRBJ1-3	14	once	TGTGCCAGCAGTGAAAACAGGTCTGGAAACACCATATATTTT	CASSENRSGNTIYF
TRBV5-1	-	TRBJ2-6	15	-	TGCGCCAGCACCAACAGTATCTCTGGGGCCAACGTCCTGACTTTC	CASTNSISGANVLTF
TRBV27	TRBD1	TRBJ1-3	17	-	TGTGCCAGCAGTTTCCGCTCCGGACAGGGGGGAGGAAACACCATATATTTT	CASSFRSGQGGGNTIYF
TRBV7-7	-	TRBJ1-2	13	-	TGTGCCAGCAGCTTAGACACGTCCCATGGCTACACCTTC	CASSLDTSHGYTF
TRBV5-1	TRBD2	TRBJ2-1	15	-	TGCGCCAGCAGCTTCTTTAGCGGGTCGGATAATGAGCAGTTCTTC	CASSFFSGSDNEQFF